This is a list of T cell receptor beta chains from one sample in a study of type 1 regulatory T cells. MiXCR was run by TCRdb on the reads, yielding one entry per CDR3 protein. The table includes 80,000 to 100,000 distinct CDR3 sequences, around a third detected once. The sequenced sample consisted of CD4+ T cells, either the whole sample or a sorted fraction (not recorded which). These receptors came from a human donor in good health. Each CDR3 is given with its conserved first and last residue. Each record gives: CDR3 DNA, CDR3 protein, V gene, clone size, J gene, D gene. D genes are given only for firm matches. Clone size is not always given. Where it is, it says once, few, many or a class for expanded clones.

DNA: TGCGCCAGCAGCTTGAATCAGGGAGAAGAGACCCAGTACTTC
CDR3: CASSLNQGEETQYF
V: TRBV5-1
size: -
J: TRBJ2-5
D: -

DNA: TGCAGTGCTGGGGGACTAGCGGGAGGTGAGCAGTACTTC
CDR3: CSAGGLAGGEQYF
V: TRBV20-1
size: few
J: TRBJ2-7
D: TRBD2

DNA: TGTGCCAGCAGCGTAGCGGCAAGCACAGATACGCAGTATTTT
CDR3: CASSVAASTDTQYF
V: TRBV11-2
size: -
J: TRBJ2-3
D: -

DNA: TGTGCCAGCAGCTACTGGAGAGCTGGATCCATTCCTGGAAACACCATATATTTT
CDR3: CASSYWRAGSIPGNTIYF
V: TRBV9
size: few
J: TRBJ1-3
D: -

DNA: TGTGCCAGCAGCTTGCAAACCTACGAGCAGTACTTC
CDR3: CASSLQTYEQYF
V: TRBV5-5
size: few
J: TRBJ2-7
D: -

DNA: TGTGCCAGCAGCTTAGGGGGGACTAGCGGGAGGGAGACCCAGTACTTC
CDR3: CASSLGGTSGRETQYF
V: TRBV7-2
size: many
J: TRBJ2-5
D: TRBD2

DNA: TGTGCCAGCTCACTCAGCGAGTACACTGAAGCTTTCTTT
CDR3: CASSLSEYTEAFF
V: TRBV18
size: -
J: TRBJ1-1
D: -

DNA: TGCAGTGCTCCGTGGAGGGAGGGCATGAATGAAAAACTGTTTTTT
CDR3: CSAPWREGMNEKLFF
V: TRBV20-1
size: few
J: TRBJ1-4
D: -

DNA: TGTGCCAGCAGCGGCGGACAGCCGGGCCAAGAGACCCAGTACTTC
CDR3: CASSGGQPGQETQYF
V: TRBV7-3
size: -
J: TRBJ2-5
D: -

DNA: TGTGCCAGCAGCGTCTCAGGGGACTGGGTCAAGACCCAGTACTTC
CDR3: CASSVSGDWVKTQYF
V: TRBV9
size: few
J: TRBJ2-5
D: -

DNA: TGTGCCAGTAGTAGATCCGGGACGGCCTACGAGCAGTACTTC
CDR3: CASSRSGTAYEQYF
V: TRBV19
size: once
J: TRBJ2-7
D: -

DNA: TGCAGTCAAAAGGCCCCCGGGACTAGAGGCAATGAGCAGTTCTTC
CDR3: CSQKAPGTRGNEQFF
V: TRBV20-1
size: -
J: TRBJ2-1
D: TRBD2

DNA: TGCGCCAGCAGCGGGACTAGCGGGCACTATGAGCAGTTCTTC
CDR3: CASSGTSGHYEQFF
V: TRBV5-1
size: -
J: TRBJ2-1
D: TRBD2

DNA: TGTGCCAGTAGTTGGGCTAGCGCTAACCAAGAGACCCAGTACTTC
CDR3: CASSWASANQETQYF
V: TRBV19
size: few
J: TRBJ2-5
D: -

DNA: TGTGCCAGTAGTATCGCAGGCCAGGGCGACTATGGCTACACCTTC
CDR3: CASSIAGQGDYGYTF
V: TRBV19
size: -
J: TRBJ1-2
D: -

DNA: TGTGCCAATAGTAGGGGGACCGGAGCCGAGCAGTACTTC
CDR3: CANSRGTGAEQYF
V: TRBV19
size: -
J: TRBJ2-7
D: -

DNA: TGTGCCAGCTCACAAAGCCAAGCAGGGGATCTTCCCAATGAGCAGTTCTTC
CDR3: CASSQSQAGDLPNEQFF
V: TRBV18
size: -
J: TRBJ2-1
D: -

DNA: TGCGCCAGCAGCTTGGATGGGACTAGCGGAGGGGGGGGCACAGATACGCAGTATTTT
CDR3: CASSLDGTSGGGGTDTQYF
V: TRBV5-1
size: -
J: TRBJ2-3
D: TRBD2